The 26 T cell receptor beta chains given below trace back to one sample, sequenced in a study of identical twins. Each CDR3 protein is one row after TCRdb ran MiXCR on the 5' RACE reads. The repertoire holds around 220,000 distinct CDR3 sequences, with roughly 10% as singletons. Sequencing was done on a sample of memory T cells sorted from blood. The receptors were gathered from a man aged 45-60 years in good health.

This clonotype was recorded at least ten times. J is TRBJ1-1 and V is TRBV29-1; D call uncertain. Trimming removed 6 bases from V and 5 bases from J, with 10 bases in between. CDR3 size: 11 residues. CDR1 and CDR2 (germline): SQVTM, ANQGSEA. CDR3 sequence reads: CSVTWGTEAFF. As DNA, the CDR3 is TGCAGCGTGACATGGGGAACTGAAGCTTTCTTT.

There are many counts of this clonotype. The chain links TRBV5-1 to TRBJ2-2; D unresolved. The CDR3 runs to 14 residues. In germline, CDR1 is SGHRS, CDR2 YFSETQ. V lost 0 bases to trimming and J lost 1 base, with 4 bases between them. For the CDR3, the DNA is TGCGCCAGCAGCTTGGTTCAGAACACCGGGGAGCTGTTTTTT. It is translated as CASSLVQNTGELFF.

CDR3 amino acids: CASSQMQGGAEAFF. The CDR3 DNA follows: TGTGCCAGCAGCCAAATGCAGGGAGGGGCTGAAGCTTTCTTT. The chain is built from TRBV3-1 and TRBJ1-1; D possibly corresponds to TRBD1 (5 bases). CDR3 length equals 14 residues. Germline V gene sequence: CDR1 LGHDT, CDR2 YNNKEL (reference sequence). V was pared by 2 bases and J by 6 bases, with 13 bases between.

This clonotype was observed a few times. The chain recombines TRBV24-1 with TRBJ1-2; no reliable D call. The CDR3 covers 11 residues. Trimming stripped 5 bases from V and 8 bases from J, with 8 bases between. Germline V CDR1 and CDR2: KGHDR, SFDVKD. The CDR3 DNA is TGTGCCACCAGTGCCGACGAGGGCTACACCTTC. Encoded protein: CATSADEGYTF.

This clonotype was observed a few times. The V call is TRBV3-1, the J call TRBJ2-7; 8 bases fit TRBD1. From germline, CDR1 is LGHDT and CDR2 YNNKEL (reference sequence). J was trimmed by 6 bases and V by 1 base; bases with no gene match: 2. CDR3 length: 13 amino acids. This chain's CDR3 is CASSQGDRLEQYF. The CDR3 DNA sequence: TGTGCCAGCAGCCAAGGGGACAGGCTCGAGCAGTACTTC.

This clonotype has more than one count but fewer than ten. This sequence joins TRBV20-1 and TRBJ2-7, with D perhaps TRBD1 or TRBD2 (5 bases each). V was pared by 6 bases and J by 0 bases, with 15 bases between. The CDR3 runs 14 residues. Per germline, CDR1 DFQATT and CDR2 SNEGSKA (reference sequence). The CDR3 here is CSASRDPSSYEQYF. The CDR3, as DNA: TGCAGTGCCAGTCGGGACCCTAGCTCCTACGAGCAGTACTTC.

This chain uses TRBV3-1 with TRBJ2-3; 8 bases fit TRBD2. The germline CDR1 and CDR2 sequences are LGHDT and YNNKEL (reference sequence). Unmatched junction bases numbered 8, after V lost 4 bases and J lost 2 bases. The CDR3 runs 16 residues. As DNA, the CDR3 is TGTGCCAGCAGCCTAGGAGCGGGGGAGACCACAGATACGCAGTATTTT. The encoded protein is CASSLGAGETTDTQYF.

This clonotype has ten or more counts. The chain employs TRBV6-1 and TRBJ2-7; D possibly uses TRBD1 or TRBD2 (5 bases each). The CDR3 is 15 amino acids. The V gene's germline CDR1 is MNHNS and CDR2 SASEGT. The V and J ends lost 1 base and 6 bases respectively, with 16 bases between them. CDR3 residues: CASSEDDGGASEQYF. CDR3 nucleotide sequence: TGTGCCAGCAGTGAAGACGATGGGGGAGCGTCCGAGCAGTACTTC.

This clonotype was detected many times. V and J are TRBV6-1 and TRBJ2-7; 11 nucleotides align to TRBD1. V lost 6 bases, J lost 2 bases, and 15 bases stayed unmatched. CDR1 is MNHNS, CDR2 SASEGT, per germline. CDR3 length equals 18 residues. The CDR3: CASSGYGYSGQGAYEQYF. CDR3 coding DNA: TGTGCCAGCAGCGGGTACGGGTATTCGGGACAGGGGGCCTACGAGCAGTACTTC.

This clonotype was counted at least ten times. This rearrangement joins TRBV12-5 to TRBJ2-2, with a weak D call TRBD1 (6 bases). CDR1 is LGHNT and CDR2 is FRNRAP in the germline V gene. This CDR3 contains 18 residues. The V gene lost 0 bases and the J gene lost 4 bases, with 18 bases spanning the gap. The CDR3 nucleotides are TGTGCTAGTGGTTTGGTAGGCTTGACAGGCTCGGGCACCGGGGAGCTGTTTTTT. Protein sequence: CASGLVGLTGSGTGELFF.

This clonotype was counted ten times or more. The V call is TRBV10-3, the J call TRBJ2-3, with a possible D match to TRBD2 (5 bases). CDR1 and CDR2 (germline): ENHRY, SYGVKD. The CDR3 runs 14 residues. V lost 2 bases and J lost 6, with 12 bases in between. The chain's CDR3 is CAISEGGSLDTQYF. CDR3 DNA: TGTGCCATCAGTGAGGGTGGGAGCTTGGATACGCAGTATTTT.

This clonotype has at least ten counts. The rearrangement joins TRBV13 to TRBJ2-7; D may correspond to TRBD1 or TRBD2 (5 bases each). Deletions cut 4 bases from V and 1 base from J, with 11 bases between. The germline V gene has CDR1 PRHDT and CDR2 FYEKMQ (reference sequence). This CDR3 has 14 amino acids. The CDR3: CASSYRDGSYEQYF. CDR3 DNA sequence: TGTGCCAGCAGCTACCGGGACGGATCCTACGAGCAGTACTTC.

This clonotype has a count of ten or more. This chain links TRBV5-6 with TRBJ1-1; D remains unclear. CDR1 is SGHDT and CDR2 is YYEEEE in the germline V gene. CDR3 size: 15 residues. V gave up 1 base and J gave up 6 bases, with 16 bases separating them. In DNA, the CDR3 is TGTGCCAGCAGCTTGAGGTCCCCCGGAATACCTGAAGCTTTCTTT. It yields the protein CASSLRSPGIPEAFF.

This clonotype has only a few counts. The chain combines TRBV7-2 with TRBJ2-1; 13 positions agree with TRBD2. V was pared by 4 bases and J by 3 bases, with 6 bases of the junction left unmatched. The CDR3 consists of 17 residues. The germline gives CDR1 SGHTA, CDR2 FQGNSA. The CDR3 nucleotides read TGTGCCAGCAGCTCCGGGACTAGCGGGAATTTCTACAATGAGCAGTTCTTC. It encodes CASSSGTSGNFYNEQFF.

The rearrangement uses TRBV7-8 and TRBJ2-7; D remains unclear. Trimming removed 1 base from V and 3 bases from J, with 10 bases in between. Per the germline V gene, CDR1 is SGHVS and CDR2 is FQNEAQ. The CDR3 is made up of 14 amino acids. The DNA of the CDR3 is TGTGCCAGCAGCTTAGTGGTCACCAACTACGAGCAGTACTTC. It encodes CASSLVVTNYEQYF.

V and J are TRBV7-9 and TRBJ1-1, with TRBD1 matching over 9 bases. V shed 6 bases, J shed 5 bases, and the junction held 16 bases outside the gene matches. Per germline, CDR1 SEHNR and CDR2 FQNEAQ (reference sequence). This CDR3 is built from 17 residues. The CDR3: CASSGGQGISIGTEAFF. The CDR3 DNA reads TGTGCCAGCAGTGGAGGACAGGGGATTTCGATAGGGACTGAAGCTTTCTTT.

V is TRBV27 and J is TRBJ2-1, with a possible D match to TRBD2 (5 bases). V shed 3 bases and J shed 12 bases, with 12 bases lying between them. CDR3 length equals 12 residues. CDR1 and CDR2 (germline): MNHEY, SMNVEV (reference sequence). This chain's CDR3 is CASSFTDSVQFF. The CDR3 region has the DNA TGTGCCAGCAGTTTTACAGATAGCGTGCAGTTCTTC.

The CDR3 reads CASSPPTSGGAGEQYF. The CDR3, as DNA: TGCGCCAGCAGCCCCCCGACTAGCGGGGGGGCAGGGGAGCAGTACTTC. The chain has TRBV4-1 and TRBJ2-7, with TRBD2 identical over 14 bases. The CDR3 is 16 residues long. Germline loops: CDR1 MGHRA, CDR2 YSYEKL. Trimming at V came to 4 bases and at J to 7 bases, leaving 9 bases not matched to a gene.

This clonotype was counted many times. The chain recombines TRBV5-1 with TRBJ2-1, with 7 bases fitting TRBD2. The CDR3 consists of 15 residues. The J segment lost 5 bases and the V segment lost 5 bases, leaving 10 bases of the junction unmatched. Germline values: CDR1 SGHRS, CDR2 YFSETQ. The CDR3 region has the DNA TGCGCCAGCAGTGGTCTAGCGGCATCTAACAATGAGCAGTTCTTC. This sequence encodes CASSGLAASNNEQFF.

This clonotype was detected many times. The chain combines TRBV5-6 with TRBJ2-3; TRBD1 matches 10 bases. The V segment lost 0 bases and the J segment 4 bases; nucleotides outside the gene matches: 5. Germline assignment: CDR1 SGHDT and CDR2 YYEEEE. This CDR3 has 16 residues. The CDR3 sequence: CASSLVWDRGSDTQYF. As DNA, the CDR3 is TGTGCCAGCAGCTTGGTGTGGGACAGGGGATCAGATACGCAGTATTTT.

The CDR3 loop reads CASSNLGETQYF. The CDR3 region has the DNA TGTGCCAGCAGTAACCTTGGGGAGACCCAGTACTTC. The rearrangement uses TRBV6-2 or TRBV6-3 and TRBJ2-5, with D hard to call. V was clipped by 5 bases and J by 5 bases, with 9 bases between them. This CDR3 has 12 residues. In germline, CDR1 is MNHEY, CDR2 SVGEGT.

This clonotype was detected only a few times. In DNA, the CDR3 is TGTGCCAGCAGTTTAGGCAGGGGATACCATACGCAGTATTTT. It codes for CASSLGRGYHTQYF. The V call is TRBV12-3 or TRBV12-4, the J call TRBJ2-3, with a possible D match to TRBD1 (6 bases). V lost 1 base to trimming and J lost 7 bases, with 12 bases between them. The CDR3 has 14 residues.

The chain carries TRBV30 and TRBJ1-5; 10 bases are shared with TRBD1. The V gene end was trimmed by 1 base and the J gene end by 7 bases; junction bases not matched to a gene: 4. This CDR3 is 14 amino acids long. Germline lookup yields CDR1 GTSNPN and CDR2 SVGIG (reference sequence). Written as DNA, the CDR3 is TGTGCCTGGAGTGGGACAGGGGGAAAACAGCCCCAGCATTTT. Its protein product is CAWSGTGGKQPQHF.

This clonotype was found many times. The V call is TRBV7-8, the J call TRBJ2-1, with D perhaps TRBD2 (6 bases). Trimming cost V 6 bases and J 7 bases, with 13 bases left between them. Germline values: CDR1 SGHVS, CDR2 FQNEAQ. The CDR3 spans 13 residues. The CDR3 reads CASREGYGNEQFF. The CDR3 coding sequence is TGTGCCAGCAGGGAGGGGTACGGTAATGAGCAGTTCTTC.

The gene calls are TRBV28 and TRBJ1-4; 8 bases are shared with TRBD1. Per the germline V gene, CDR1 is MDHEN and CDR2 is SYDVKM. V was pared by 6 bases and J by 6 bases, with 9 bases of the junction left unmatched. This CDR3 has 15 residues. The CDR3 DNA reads TGTGCCAGCAGCACAAGAACAGGGGGGGATGAAAAACTGTTTTTT. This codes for CASSTRTGGDEKLFF.

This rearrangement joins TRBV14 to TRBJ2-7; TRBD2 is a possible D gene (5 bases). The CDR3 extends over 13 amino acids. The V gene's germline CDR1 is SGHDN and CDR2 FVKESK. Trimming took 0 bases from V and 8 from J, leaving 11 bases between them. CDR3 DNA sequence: TGTGCCAGCAGCCAAGAACTGCGGGCCCAGCAGTACTTC. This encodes CASSQELRAQQYF.